This T cell receptor (beta chain) was recovered during a study of blood T cell repertoires in COVID-19. Study summary: COVID-19 samples, acute and convalescent, were from the United States, Italy and Spain. Sources were T cells, B-cell-depleted T cells, or PBMCs; the material itself was cDNA or gDNA.

Germline lookup yields CDR1 MNHEY and CDR2 SVGAGI. The junction had 12 bases not matched to a gene; V was cut back by 4 bases and J by 7 bases. The CDR3 spans 15 residues. Original processing notes: Estimated nucleated cell counts came from reference gene primer amplification. The data were produced by immunoSEQ multiplex PCR, yet TCRdb's version contains in-frame clones alone and is incomplete. V and J calls and clone size come straight from that table; D and trimming were deduced from the DNA. Of some 120,000 clones in the sample, about three quarters were seen once. The TCR comes from a woman in her 70s with acute or convalescent COVID-19. This chain joins TRBV6-5 and TRBJ1-2; 7 bases line up with TRBD1. Sequenced material: peripheral blood. CDR3 DNA: TGTGCCAGCAGTTCTACCTTCCGGGACAGCAGTGGCTACACCTTC. Translated, it gives CASSSTFRDSSGYTF.